This T cell receptor (beta chain) came from a study of cytomegalovirus exposure and HLA in healthy donors. Looking at the study overall: Researchers previously reported finding some 110 million unique TCR beta sequences from approximately 190 million T cells. Broader study findings: In a later analysis, V- and J-gene trimming of beta chains associated with a DCLRE1C missense variant, replicated independently. Near-uniform donor sequencing depth was presumed by presence/absence analyses. Later analysis suggested most CMV-associated TCR beta chains were HLA-restricted.

As regards this clone: The antigen remains undetermined.

CDR3 size: 14 residues. V lost 2 bases, J lost 5 bases, and 12 bases lay in between. The germline gives CDR1 SGHVS, CDR2 FNYEAQ. PCR primers comprised 60 Vbeta and 13 Jbeta primers. Assay: immunoSEQ multiplex PCR; the TCRdb copy retains only in-frame clones and omits some. This table holds under 200,000 clones, 80% to 90% found once. The sample taken for sequencing was PBMCs. J is TRBJ2-5 and V is TRBV7-6, with D maybe TRBD2 (6 bases). The clonotype originates from a man aged 50-60 years in good health and CMV-seropositive. DNA of the CDR3: TGTGCCAGCAGCTTAAGGAGGGGCCGGGAGACCCAGTACTTC. Translating gives CASSLRRGRETQYF.